This TCR beta chain emerged from a study of somatic mutations in cytotoxic T cells in rheumatoid arthritis (dated by TCRdb to between 2016 and 2019). In the study overall: Right after diagnosis and prior to the start of any treatment, less than 35 ml EDTA of peripheral blood was drawn from patients. Some T-cell populations stained with V beta antibodies were sorted by flow on a FACSAria II or Sony SH800 to nearly 100% purity, with sorted V beta1+ cells additionally subjected to TCRB sequencing. TCRB deep sequencing covered roughly 60 patients with rheumatoid arthritis along with under 25 healthy controls. To characterize clonality, the study used TCRB deep sequencing while asking whether somatic mutations are carried by expanded CD8+ T-cell clones in newly diagnosed, untreated rheumatoid arthritis. Median age was essentially the same in the patient group and the control group.

Reading the germline V gene gives CDR1 MNHEY and CDR2 SVGAGI. Trimming takes 0 bases from V and 1 base from J, and the germline ends sit 9 bases apart. The cysteine opens and the phenylalanine closes a CDR3 of 15 amino acids. Only CDR3 DNA remains: 45 bases, in frame from the first base. Regarding this clone: Its antigen remains unidentified. The sample holds no much larger clone one base away, and base qualities are not on file.

The study at large found these results: Rheumatoid arthritis patients and age-matched healthy controls did not significantly differ in CD8+ T-cell clonality. The antigen targets of the expanded CD8+ clones were unknown, and absence from virus-specific databases did not rule out viral specificity. In about an eighth of the 65 patients the largest CD8+ clone exceeded 20% of CD8+ cells, and several identical CD8+ TCRB sequences were shared between blood and synovial fluid. In patients, CD8+ clonality rose with age (Spearman r ~ 0.49), which was not the case in healthy controls. No adjustment for multiple comparisons was made for the slight TRBV07 underrepresentation in patients.

Flow cytometry confirmed the purity of CD4+ and CD8+ cells that had been isolated by positive magnetic bead selection on an AutoMACS. A TCR V beta antibody panel was used in flow cytometry to screen first for clonal expansions, which were then characterized by TCRB deep sequencing of sorted CD8+ fractions. Peripheral blood mononuclear cells were isolated by Ficoll-Paque PLUS density gradient separation. DNA from CD4-enriched, CD8-enriched or PBMC samples was extracted using Nucleospin Tissue or Tissue XS kits and then quantified on a Qubit 2.0 fluorometer. The immunoSEQ assay was applied to genomic DNA for TCRB CDR3 sequencing. Per the authors' processing: Only a few patient CD8+ clones larger than 1% matched published virus-specific TCRB sequences when compared against them. The analyses included only productive TCRB rearrangements. Clonality was calculated as a Shannon entropy-based productive clonality index, and a clone was defined by a unique TCRB CDR3 sequence. Repertoire overlap for a pair of samples was computed from each clone's template counts relative to total templates per sample. A correlation with a Spearman r of 0.55 to 0.75 was found between V-gene usage by flow cytometry and V-gene usage by TCRB sequencing. What TCRdb holds here is the immuneACCESS table cut down to in-frame rearrangements. Part of the clones is not present; checked against another copy, under half of the missing clones reflect an unresolved V gene, and the others are unexplained. The V and J calls and clone size are taken from that table; D and trimming were inferred from the DNA. The table for this sample lists 17,000 or so clones; about 77% of them were counted only once. Jointly, the top ten make up roughly 17% of the sample.

Specimen: CD8+ T cells sorted from blood. The TCR comes from an adult with rheumatoid arthritis. Recombination linked TRBV6-5 to TRBJ1-2; no D segment can be confidently identified. The bases are TGTGCCAGCAGTTACTCTTTGGACTTTAACTATGGCTACACCTTC. The encoded protein is CASSYSLDFNYGYTF.